This T cell receptor beta chain was recovered during a study of identical twins. General observations from the study: For monozygotic twins, models underestimated out-of-frame TCR alpha sharing.

Carrying unique molecular identifiers, the cDNA also gained a universal primer site through template switching. MiXCR was run by TCRdb on the 5' RACE reads, yielding one entry per CDR3 protein. The data show approximately 550,000 distinct CDR3 sequences, 20% to 25% seen once. V was pared by 0 bases and J by 5 bases, with 11 bases between. The CDR3 spans 15 residues. Germline V CDR1 and CDR2: SGHRS, YFSETQ. Many counts were recorded for this clonotype. The antigen remains undetermined. These data were likewise used in another study, on yellow fever vaccine responses in identical twins.

The gene calls are TRBV5-1 and TRBJ2-2; D is undetermined. This TCR came from a woman between 18 and 30 years old in good health. Specimen: CD4+ T cells sorted from blood. The CDR3 loop reads CASSLGSARTGELFF. In DNA, the CDR3 is TGCGCCAGCAGCTTGGGTTCAGCGAGGACCGGGGAGCTGTTTTTT.